This T cell receptor (beta chain) came from a study of early T cells in non-severe SARS-CoV-2 infection. The wider study: Sequencing of bulk RNA from unsorted whole blood was done, without chain pairing. Study-level results: Anti-spike CD8 responses were favored in VDJdb matching, and private and CD4 specificities were missed.

This clonotype turned up a few times. What it recognizes is unknown. Researchers tagged individual cDNA molecules with unique molecular identifiers. MiXCR, run by TCRdb on the 5' RACE reads, gives a single entry per CDR3 protein. Of 84,000 or so distinct CDR3 sequences listed, about 12% are singletons. The specimen was whole blood. This clonotype originated in an adult who was a healthcare worker with PCR-confirmed SARS-CoV-2 infection or an uninfected control (not recorded which).

CDR3 sequence: CASSKTVSNQPQHF. In DNA form, the CDR3 reads TGTGCCAGCAGCAAGACAGTTAGCAATCAGCCCCAGCATTTT. The chain uses TRBV2 and TRBJ1-5; a weak D match, TRBD1 (5 bases). Germline CDR1 is SNHLY and CDR2 is FYNNEI. Trimming took off 6 bases at V and 0 bases at J, with 9 bases between the two ends. This CDR3 is 14 amino acids long.